The source of this TCR beta chain is a study of OX40 agonist ivuxolimab in advanced cancers. In the study overall: Earlier anti-PD-1, anti-PD-L1 or anti-CTLA-4 therapy was permitted; roughly 42% had received some. Study conclusions and caveats: Compared with others, partial responders at 0.1-3.0 mg/kg displayed clonal expansion among the lowest. The antigen specificity of the peripheral T cells (those that were expanded) was not determined.

People who had autoimmune disease history or systemic immunosuppression were excluded. Worth noting for this clone: Its specificity is not known.

Libraries were prepared by immunoSEQ multiplex PCR; TCRdb keeps only in-frame clonotypes and omits some of them. The sample lists 95,000 to 100,000 clones, roughly 80% occurring once. This TCR came from an adult with an advanced solid tumor such as melanoma, head and neck, liver or kidney cancer. Sample: CD4+ or CD8+ T cells sorted from blood, taken in a trial of the OX40 agonist ivuxolimab.

The CDR3 sequence is CASSEGQGTTDTQYF. The DNA for the CDR3 is TGCGCCAGCAGCGAGGGACAGGGGACCACAGATACGCAGTATTTT. This chain connects TRBV4-3 to TRBJ2-3; TRBD1 aligns across 10 bases. The CDR3 loop spans 15 amino acids. Germline trimming cut 5 bases from V and 2 bases from J; bases unmatched to any gene: 4. CDR1 and CDR2 from the germline V gene are LGHNA and YSLEER.